The source of this TCR beta chain is a study of shared clonotypes between healthy human individuals (dated by TCRdb to the early 2020s). Looking at the study overall: A couple of women and a few men aged 18 to 49 years were included in the cohort. For each donor, CD4 naive and CD4 memory were each run on three plates, CD8 naive on two plates, and CD8 memory on one plate. To estimate repertoire size and how much clonotypes are shared between individuals, the study performed deep sequencing of blood TCR repertoires from roughly five healthy adults. Libraries were prepared and TCR repertoires were sequenced by different laboratories using diverse techniques, in order to increase sequencing depth and limit assay-specific biases. Each donor's leukapheresis produced roughly between about 0.9 and 9.5 billion PBMCs.

CDR1 and CDR2, per the germline V gene, are MGHRA and YSYEKL. There are 15 amino acids in the CDR3, from cysteine to phenylalanine inclusive. Left in the record is the CDR3 DNA by itself, 45 bases read in frame from the first base. The V end loses 0 bases and the J end loses 2 bases, and a stretch of 10 bases separates them. Donors were healthy HIV-negative adults with no recently reported acute infections or vaccinations. All donors were Caucasian adults living in Nashville, Tennessee, USA. The CD8 memory samples were a combination of magnetically selected CD45RO+ cells and CCR7-negative CD45RA+ effector memory (TemRA) cells. After blood collection by leukapheresis, PBMCs were isolated using Ficoll-Histopaque density gradient centrifugation and then cryopreserved in the vapor phase of liquid nitrogen. Purity and quantity of every magnetically sorted T cell population were checked by analytical flow cytometry. Each sorted fraction had its genomic DNA isolated and then quantified by UV absorbance on a Nanodrop 2000c.

As for this clone: What antigen it recognizes has not been identified. No base quality information exists; no much larger clone differs at one position.

The paper as a whole reports these results and caveats: Compared with non-shared clonotypes, clonotypes shared by all four sorted-subset donors had higher generation probabilities. Because the study included a small number of donors, the genetic and exposure-history diversity represented was limited. Incomplete sequencing was indicated by rarefaction of sorted-subset datasets, despite the large sequencing depth. About 4.5% of naive CD4, 3.5% of naive CD8, 2.3% of memory CD4, and approximately 0.39% of memory CD8 clonotypes were shared across several donors. Sampling was restricted to blood, and TCR repertoires in tissue are likely to differ from TCR repertoires in blood. Naive subsets generally had larger estimated clonotype richness than memory subsets did. Pairwise subsampling led to the expectation that sequencing depth would affect the degree of clonotype sharing among donors.

Using the deep immunoSEQ assay, TCR CDR3 regions were amplified from genomic DNA by multiplex PCR. For each cell subset, the extracted genomic DNA was distributed evenly across all wells of several immunoSEQ 96-well plates, and each plate served as one replicate. For sorted subsets, approximately 200 ng of genomic DNA, equivalent to roughly 33,000 T cell genomes, went into each replicate PCR. Purified libraries were quantified with a Qubit 3.0 fluorometer, sized on a Bioanalyzer 2100, and re-quantified with the KAPA Library Quantification kit. Every immunoSEQ 96-well plate was sequenced on a separate single-read 150-cycle Illumina NextSeq 550 flow cell. In the authors' own workflow: The immunoSEQ output contained only junctional sequences without quality scores, so filtering could not match that applied to full-length reads. To assign V/J genes and CDR3, sequences were annotated using PyIR, a Python wrapper for IgBLAST v1.9, with IMGT germline references. Any read was removed if the V/J assignment was weak (E-value above 1e-6), the CDR3 was missing, or the read contained stop codons, out-of-frame junctions, or ambiguous translated residues. V3J clonotypes were defined as sequences sharing the same inferred V gene, J gene, and CDR3 amino acid sequence. To compute the percentage overlap between repertoires, the number of shared unique clonotypes was divided by the size of the smaller repertoire. Repertoire richness was assessed with RTK rarefaction, the Chao1 estimator, and Recon v2.1 estimates of unobserved clonotypes. For all TCRbeta clonotypes obtained by the gDNA method from a few donors, generation probabilities were computed with OLGA. Not all clones reach the TCRdb copy of this immuneACCESS table, which keeps in-frame sequences only. Checked studies attribute under half of the gap to unresolved V genes and leave the rest unexplained. V and J calls plus clone size are reproduced from that table; the DNA served to infer D and trimming. A total of about 110,000 clones appear in this sample, about 71% of them only once. The leading ten clones occupy roughly a quarter of the sample.

Material for sequencing was memory CD8+ T cells sorted from blood. Taken with the paper, the label for cell subset or site translates to: CD45RO+ cells pooled with CCR7-negative TemRA cells. The receptor was isolated from a woman between 25 and 40 years old in good health. The chain was built from TRBV4-1 and TRBJ1-2; the D gene is not confidently resolved. The CDR3 reads as follows: CASSQDSAVNYGYTF. The DNA reads TGCGCCAGCAGCCAAGATAGTGCGGTAAACTATGGCTACACCTTC.